This T cell receptor beta chain was observed in a study of shared clonotypes between healthy human individuals. Study-level information: The cohort had two women and a few men, ages 18 to 49. Study results and limitations: Non-shared clonotypes were found to have lower generation probabilities than the clonotypes that were shared by all four of the sorted-subset donors.

Each replicate PCR on the sorted subsets used roughly 190 ng DNA (about 30,000 T cell genomes). Generated by immunoSEQ multiplex PCR, the TCRdb table keeps only in-frame clones and is missing some. This repertoire shows about 580,000 clones, nearly 98% found once; its top ten account for 0.3%. About this clone itself: Its antigen is not identified.

CD45RO-negative CD8 cells positively selected for CCR7 made up the naive population, which excluded terminally differentiated effector memory CD45RA+ cells. From germline, CDR1 is SNHLY and CDR2 FYNNEI. This CDR3 region has 13 residues. The V gene lost 5 bases and the J gene lost 4 bases, with 12 bases spanning the gap. The sample taken for sequencing was naive CD8+ T cells sorted from blood. This TCR derives from a man aged 25-45 years in good health. The chain uses TRBV2 and TRBJ2-7, with D perhaps TRBD1 (5 bases). In nucleotides, the CDR3 is TGTGCCAGCAGTCTCGACAGCAGTTACGAGCAGTACTTC. It specifies CASSLDSSYEQYF.